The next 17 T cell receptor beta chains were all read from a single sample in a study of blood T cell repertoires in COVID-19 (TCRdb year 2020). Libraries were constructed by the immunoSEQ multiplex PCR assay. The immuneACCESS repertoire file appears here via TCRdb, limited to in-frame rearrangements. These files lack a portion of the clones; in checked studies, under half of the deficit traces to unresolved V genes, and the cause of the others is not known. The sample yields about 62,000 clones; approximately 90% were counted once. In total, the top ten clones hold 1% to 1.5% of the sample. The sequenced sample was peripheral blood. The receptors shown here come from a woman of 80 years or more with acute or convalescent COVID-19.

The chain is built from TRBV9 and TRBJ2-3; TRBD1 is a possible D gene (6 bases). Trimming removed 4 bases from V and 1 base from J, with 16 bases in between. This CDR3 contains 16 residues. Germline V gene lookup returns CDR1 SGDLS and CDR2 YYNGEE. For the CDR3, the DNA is TGTGCCAGCAGCCCTGGGACATCGGTCGGCACAGATACGCAGTATTTT. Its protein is CASSPGTSVGTDTQYF.

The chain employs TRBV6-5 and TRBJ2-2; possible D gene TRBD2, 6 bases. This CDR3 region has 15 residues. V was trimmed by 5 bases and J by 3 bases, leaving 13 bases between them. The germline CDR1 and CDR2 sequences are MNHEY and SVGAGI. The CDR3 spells CASSPLQRDTGELFF. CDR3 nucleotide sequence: TGTGCCAGCAGTCCGTTACAGCGGGACACCGGGGAGCTGTTTTTT.

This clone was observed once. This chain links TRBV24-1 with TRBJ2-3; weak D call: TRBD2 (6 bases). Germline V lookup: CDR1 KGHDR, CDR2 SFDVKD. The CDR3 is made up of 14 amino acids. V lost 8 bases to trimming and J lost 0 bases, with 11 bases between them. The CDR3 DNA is TGTGCCACCAATGGCGGGATTAGCACAGATACGCAGTATTTT. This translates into CATNGGISTDTQYF.

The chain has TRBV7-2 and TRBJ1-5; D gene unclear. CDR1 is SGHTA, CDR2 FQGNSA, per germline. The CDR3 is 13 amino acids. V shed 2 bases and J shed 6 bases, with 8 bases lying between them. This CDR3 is CASSLNSIQPQHF. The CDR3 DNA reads TGTGCCAGCAGCTTAAACTCGATTCAGCCCCAGCATTTT.

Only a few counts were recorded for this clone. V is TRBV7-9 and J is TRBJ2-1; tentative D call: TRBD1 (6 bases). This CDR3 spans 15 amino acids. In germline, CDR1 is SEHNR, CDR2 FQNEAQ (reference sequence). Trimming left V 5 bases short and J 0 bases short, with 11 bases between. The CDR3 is CASSPGHLSYNEQFF. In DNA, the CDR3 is TGTGCCAGCAGCCCGGGACACCTCTCCTACAATGAGCAGTTCTTC.

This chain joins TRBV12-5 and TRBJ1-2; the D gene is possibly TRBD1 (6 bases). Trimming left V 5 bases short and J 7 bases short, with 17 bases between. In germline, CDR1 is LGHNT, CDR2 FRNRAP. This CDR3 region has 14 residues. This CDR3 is CASGNDRSSSGYTF. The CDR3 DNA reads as TGTGCTAGTGGTAACGACAGGTCCTCCTCTGGCTACACCTTC.

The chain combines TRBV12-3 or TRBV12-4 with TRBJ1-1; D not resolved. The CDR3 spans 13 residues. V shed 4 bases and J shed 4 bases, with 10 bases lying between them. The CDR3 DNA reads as TGTGCCAGCAGTTCCCTTATCGGCACTGAAGCTTTCTTT. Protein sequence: CASSSLIGTEAFF.

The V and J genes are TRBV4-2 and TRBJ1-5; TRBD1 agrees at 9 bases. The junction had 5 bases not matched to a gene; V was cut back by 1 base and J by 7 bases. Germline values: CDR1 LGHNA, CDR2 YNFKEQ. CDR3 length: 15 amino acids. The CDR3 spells CASSQADRGGQPQHF. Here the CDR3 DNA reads TGTGCCAGCAGCCAAGCGGACAGGGGCGGACAGCCCCAGCATTTT.

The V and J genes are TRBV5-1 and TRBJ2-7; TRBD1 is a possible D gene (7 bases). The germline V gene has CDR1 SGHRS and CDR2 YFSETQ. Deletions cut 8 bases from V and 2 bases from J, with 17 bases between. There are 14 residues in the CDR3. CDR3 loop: CASRAGTDAYEQYF. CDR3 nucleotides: TGCGCCAGTAGGGCGGGGACAGACGCCTACGAGCAGTACTTC.

The CDR3 sequence is CASSLASTGGATDTQYF. The CDR3 region has the DNA TGTGCCAGCAGCTTAGCCTCCACAGGGGGAGCGACAGATACGCAGTATTTT. The chain is built from TRBV7-2 and TRBJ2-3, with 8 bases lining up with TRBD1. Germline V gives CDR1 SGHTA, CDR2 FQGNSA. This CDR3 spans 17 amino acids. V lost 0 bases and J lost 3; bases outside the gene matches: 8.

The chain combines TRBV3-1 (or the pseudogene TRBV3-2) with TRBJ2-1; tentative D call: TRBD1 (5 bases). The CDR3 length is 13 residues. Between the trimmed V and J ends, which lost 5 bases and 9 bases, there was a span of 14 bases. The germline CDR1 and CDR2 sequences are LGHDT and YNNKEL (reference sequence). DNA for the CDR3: TGTGCCAGCAGCTACCCAAGGGGCGCTGAGCAGTTCTTC. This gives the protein CASSYPRGAEQFF.

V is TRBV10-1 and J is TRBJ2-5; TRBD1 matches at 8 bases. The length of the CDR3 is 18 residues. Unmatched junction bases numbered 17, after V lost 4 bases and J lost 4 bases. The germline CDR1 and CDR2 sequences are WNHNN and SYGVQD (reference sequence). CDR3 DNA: TGCGCCAGCAGTGCCCGCCTAGGGGCAGGGGGCTTTCCAGAGACCCAGTACTTC. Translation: CASSARLGAGGFPETQYF.

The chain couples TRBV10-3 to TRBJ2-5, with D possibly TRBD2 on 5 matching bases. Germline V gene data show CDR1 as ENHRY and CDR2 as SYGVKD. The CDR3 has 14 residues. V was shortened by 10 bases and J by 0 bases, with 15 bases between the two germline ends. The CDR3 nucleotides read TGTGCCACCTCACTAGACGGTTACCAAGAGACCCAGTACTTC. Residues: CATSLDGYQETQYF.

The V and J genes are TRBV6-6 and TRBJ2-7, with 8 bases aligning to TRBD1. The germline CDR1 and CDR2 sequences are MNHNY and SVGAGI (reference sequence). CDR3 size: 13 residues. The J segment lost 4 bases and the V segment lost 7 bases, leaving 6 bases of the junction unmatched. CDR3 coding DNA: TGTGCCAGCATTGGACAGGGCATATACGAGCAGTACTTC. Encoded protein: CASIGQGIYEQYF.

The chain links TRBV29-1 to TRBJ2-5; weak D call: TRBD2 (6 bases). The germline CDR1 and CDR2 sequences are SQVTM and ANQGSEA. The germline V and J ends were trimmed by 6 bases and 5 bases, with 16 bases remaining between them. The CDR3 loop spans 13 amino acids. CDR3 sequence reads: CSVAGSPGETQYF. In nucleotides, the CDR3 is TGCAGCGTAGCCGGGAGCCCGGGGGAGACCCAGTACTTC.

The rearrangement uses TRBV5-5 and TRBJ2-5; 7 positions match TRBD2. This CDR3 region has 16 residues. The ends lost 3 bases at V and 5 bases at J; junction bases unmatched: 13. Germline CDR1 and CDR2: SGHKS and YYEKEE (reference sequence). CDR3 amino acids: CASSSRDRGSPETQYF. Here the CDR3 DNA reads TGTGCCAGCAGCTCCCGGGATCGCGGGAGCCCGGAGACCCAGTACTTC.

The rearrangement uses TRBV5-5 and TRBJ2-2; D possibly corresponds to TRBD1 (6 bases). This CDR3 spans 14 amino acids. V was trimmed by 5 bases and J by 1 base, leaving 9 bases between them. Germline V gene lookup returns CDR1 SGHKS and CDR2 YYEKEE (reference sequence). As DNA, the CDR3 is TGTGCCAGCAGTCGGACAGAGAACACCGGGGAGCTGTTTTTT. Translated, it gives CASSRTENTGELFF.